The present TCR beta chain was sequenced within a study of TIL therapy for anti-PD-1-resistant metastatic lung cancer (dated by TCRdb to about 2021). At the level of the whole study: Tumors were harvested before any PD-1/PD-L1 blockade; patients then received nivolumab, and those progressing received lymphodepletion, expanded TIL infusion and IL-2. Enrolled patients had a median age of around 49 years (range about 38-75) and a median tumor PD-L1 proportion score of around 5.6%. Most of the cohort had lung adenocarcinoma, a few tumors were EGFR-mutant and two were ALK-rearranged, and half of the patients were current or former smokers. A median non-synonymous tumor mutation burden of approximately 1.5 mutations per megabase was determined across the cohort by whole-exome sequencing. Clonotypes were tracked across tumor, expanded TIL product and serial blood samples by T cell receptor beta sequencing of tumor and peripheral blood.

V was cut back by 2 bases and J by 0 bases, leaving a gap of 7 bases between them. CDR1 is given as SGHVS and CDR2 as FNYEAQ, both from the germline V gene. The CDR3 starts with the cysteine, ends with the phenylalanine, and has 14 residues. Only the CDR3 region is kept as DNA, spanning 42 bases read in frame from base 1. General findings and caveats noted by the study authors: The cohort was highly selected, including more treatment-naive, never-smoker and oncogene-addicted patients than is typical, which limits generalizability. Clonotypes from the infused TIL partially replaced the baseline peripheral repertoire and then declined over months, and persistence showed no apparent association with response. The study protocol defined all tumor marker inferences as exploratory.

TCR beta CDR3 regions were amplified from genomic DNA by bias-controlled multiplex PCR with the immunoSEQ v3 hsTCRB kit. An Illumina NextSeq 500 was used to sequence the TCR libraries, reaching 1.5 million to 2.5 million read pairs at survey level or roughly 4.5-6.5 million at deep level. The paper's data handling went like this. Clonality was reported by immunoSEQ Analyzer software, which also assigned V, D and J genes and filtered out non-productive sequences. Repertoires were compared by productive Simpson clonality and by the Morisita overlap index of productive TRB rearrangements between infused TIL and blood. Absolute clonotype counts in blood were estimated by multiplying the lymphocyte count by the CD3+ fraction and by the productive frequency of the clone. In TCRdb, the immuneACCESS table is reduced to in-frame sequences with V and J assigned. These tables do not hold every clone; where another copy was compared, an unresolved V gene accounts for under half, and the others remain unexplained. V, J and clone size are those of that table, while D and trimming were read from the DNA. The sample contains about 44,000 clones, around 79% of them found a single time. Roughly 15% of the sample lies in the top ten.

The intended sense of this specimen's time point label: pre-treatment sample, taken before nivolumab and TIL therapy. Adults with stage 4 NSCLC were enrolled from 2017 to early 2020 in a dual-center phase I trial. Samples came from a single-arm, open-label phase I trial of tumor-infiltrating lymphocyte therapy with nivolumab in advanced non-small cell lung cancer. Blood mononuclear cells from EDTA tubes were separated on a Ficoll gradient and snap-frozen as pellets, and DNA was extracted from the cells using a Qiagen mini-prep kit. Turning to this clone: Its antigen has not been determined. No per-base quality is available; no much larger clone lies one base away.

This receptor was taken from a man in his 70s with non-small cell lung cancer. The sample was blood, taken at baseline. Here the chain combines TRBV7-6 and TRBJ1-1; no confident D gene assignment can be made. The sequenced DNA is TGTGCCAGCAGCTTACGGGGAGTGAACACTGAAGCTTTCTTT. It translates as CASSLRGVNTEAFF.